This T cell receptor (beta chain) comes out of a study of PD-1 blockade in classical Hodgkin lymphoma. Overall study findings and caveats: Complete responders entered with baseline diversity on par with newly diagnosed patients, the results showed.

This clone was recorded once. Its antigen is not known. Germline V gene lookup returns CDR1 MNHEY and CDR2 SVGAGI. Trimming took 5 bases from V and 7 from J; bases not matched to a gene: 6. The CDR3 covers 15 residues. Method: immunoSEQ multiplex PCR; TCRdb's copy keeps in-frame clones and lacks some. The table lists 23,000 or so clones, roughly four fifths of them singletons. Regarding time point: cycle 4 day 1 (C4D1), after 6 weeks of nivolumab. There was relapse after autologous stem cell transplantation in every patient, and there was variation in brentuximab vedotin exposure. The clonotype originates from a human donor with classical Hodgkin lymphoma. The chain is built from TRBV6-5 and TRBJ1-6, with 9 bases lining up with TRBD1. This specimen was peripheral blood mononuclear cells (PBMCs), taken before the fourth cycle of nivolumab. The CDR3 sequence: CASSKQGARNSPLHF. The CDR3 nucleotides are TGTGCCAGCAGTAAACAGGGGGCGCGGAATTCACCCCTCCACTTT.